This is a list of T cell receptor beta chains from one sample in a study of CD8 T cells in ankylosing spondylitis. A single record per CDR3 protein comes from TCRdb applying MiXCR to the 5' RACE reads. The table lists hundreds of thousands of distinct CDR3 sequences, 20% of them singletons. The specimen sequenced was blood, either unsorted or a sorted T cell fraction (not recorded which). These receptors came from a male donor with ankylosing spondylitis or in good health (not recorded which). CDR3s include the opening cysteine and the closing phenylalanine or tryptophan. A D gene is named only where the DNA matches it firmly. Only part of the rows carry a size: once, few, many, or a class if the clone is expanded.

j_call d_call v_call clone_size cdr3_aa cdr3_nt
TRBJ2-5 - TRBV20-1 few CSARDRGETQYF TGCAGTGCTAGAGACAGGGGTGAGACCCAGTACTTC
TRBJ2-3 TRBD1 TRBV15 - CATSREDRGPDTQYF TGTGCCACCAGCAGAGAGGACAGGGGGCCCGATACGCAGTATTTT
TRBJ2-2 - TRBV12-3/TRBV12-4 many CASSIPTSAGMSGELFF TGTGCCAGCAGTATACCGACGTCGGCCGGAATGTCCGGGGAGCTGTTTTTT
TRBJ2-1 - TRBV7-9 few CASSKTGSSYNEQFF TGTGCCAGCAGCAAGACCGGGAGCTCCTACAATGAGCAGTTCTTC
TRBJ2-3 TRBD1 TRBV4-1 few CASSQESGGATDTQYF TGCGCCAGCAGCCAAGAGTCAGGGGGAGCCACAGATACGCAGTATTTT
TRBJ2-1 - TRBV28 - CASSLGARVFHNEQFF TGTGCCAGCAGCCTCGGGGCCAGGGTCTTCCACAATGAGCAGTTCTTC
TRBJ2-7 - TRBV20-1 - CSARTPGTPSYEQYF TGCAGTGCTCGAACTCCCGGGACCCCCTCCTACGAGCAGTACTTC
TRBJ2-3 TRBD1 TRBV6-5 - CASSRTGIYPDTQYF TGTGCCAGCAGCCGGACAGGGATTTATCCAGATACGCAGTATTTT
TRBJ1-1 - TRBV20-1 - CSAADRTLEAFF TGCAGTGCTGCCGACAGGACCTTAGAAGCTTTCTTT
TRBJ2-2 - TRBV12-3/TRBV12-4 - CASSFSLNPGELFF TGTGCCAGCAGTTTTAGCCTCAACCCCGGGGAGCTGTTTTTT
TRBJ2-6 - TRBV28 few CASSSRLSLRSGANVLTF TGTGCCAGCAGTTCGCGACTCTCCTTGAGGTCTGGGGCCAACGTCCTGACTTTC
TRBJ2-7 - TRBV12-3/TRBV12-4 few CASSLGTPSYEQYF TGTGCCAGCAGTTTAGGGACACCCTCCTACGAGCAGTACTTC
TRBJ2-7 - TRBV7-9 many CASSRQESSYEQYF TGTGCCAGCAGCCGACAGGAAAGCTCCTACGAGCAGTACTTC
TRBJ1-1 - TRBV7-9 few CASSLGIPEAFF TGTGCCAGCAGCTTAGGGATCCCTGAAGCTTTCTTT
TRBJ2-1 TRBD1 TRBV11-2 once CASSSDRSPTNEQFF TGTGCCAGCAGCTCGGACAGGTCGCCGACCAATGAGCAGTTCTTC
TRBJ2-2 - TRBV20-1 many CSARGQGNTGELFF TGCAGTGCTAGAGGGCAGGGCAACACCGGGGAGCTGTTTTTT
TRBJ1-6 - TRBV6-2/TRBV6-3 few CASRNSSPLHF TGTGCCAGCAGGAATAGTTCACCCCTCCACTTT
TRBJ1-2 - TRBV4-2 few CASSQEVGQGIYGYTF TGTGCCAGCAGCCAAGAGGTGGGGCAGGGGATCTATGGCTACACCTTC
TRBJ2-1 - TRBV7-9 - CASSLAWSSYNEQFF TGTGCCAGCAGCTTAGCTTGGAGCTCCTACAATGAGCAGTTCTTC
TRBJ2-7 - TRBV7-8 - CASSLGVPPPNYEQYF TGTGCCAGCAGCTTAGGAGTCCCCCCTCCTAACTACGAGCAGTACTTC
TRBJ2-1 - TRBV12-3/TRBV12-4 - CAIQGPGGTSYNEQFF TGTGCCATACAGGGTCCTGGGGGGACTTCCTACAATGAGCAGTTCTTC
TRBJ2-7 - TRBV12-3/TRBV12-4 few CASSLQQYYEQYF TGTGCCAGCAGTTTACAACAATACTACGAGCAGTACTTC
TRBJ1-2 - TRBV29-1 - CSVEGALKVSGYTF TGCAGCGTTGAAGGGGCACTAAAAGTTAGCGGCTACACCTTC
TRBJ2-7 TRBD2 TRBV2 - CASRALAPSSYEQYF TGTGCCAGCAGGGCACTAGCGCCAAGCTCCTACGAGCAGTACTTC
TRBJ2-7 - TRBV3-1 - CASSQSGISYEQYF TGTGCCAGCAGCCAATCAGGGATCTCCTACGAGCAGTACTTC
TRBJ2-1 - TRBV29-1 - CSAYHGDEQFF TGCAGCGCCTACCATGGCGATGAGCAGTTCTTC
TRBJ2-2 TRBD1 TRBV24-1 - CATSDQDRAYTGELFF TGTGCCACCAGTGATCAGGACAGGGCCTACACCGGGGAGCTGTTTTTT
TRBJ1-1 TRBD1 TRBV4-1 many CASSRGTANTEAFF TGCGCCAGCAGTCGGGGGACAGCCAACACTGAAGCTTTCTTT
TRBJ1-3 - TRBV12-3/TRBV12-4 - CASSFGLSENTIYF TGTGCCAGCAGTTTTGGTCTCTCTGAAAACACCATATATTTT
TRBJ2-5 - TRBV4-1 - CASSQDTATRETQYF TGCGCCAGCAGCCAAGATACGGCTACAAGAGAGACCCAGTACTTC
TRBJ2-5 TRBD2 TRBV12-3/TRBV12-4 few CASRLTSGVGETQYF TGTGCCAGCAGGTTAACTAGCGGGGTAGGGGAGACCCAGTACTTC
TRBJ1-2 - TRBV7-9 - CASRPPGLAGGPPTF TGTGCCAGCAGACCTCCGGGACTAGCGGGGGGGCCCCCAACCTTC
TRBJ2-3 - TRBV2 few CASSESASIPDTQYF TGTGCCAGCAGTGAGTCGGCATCAATCCCAGATACGCAGTATTTT
TRBJ2-7 - TRBV3-1 - CASSRGVTYEQYF TGTGCCAGCAGCCGGGGGGTCACCTACGAGCAGTACTTC
TRBJ1-4 - TRBV7-9 few CASSSPAPDGNEKLFF TGTGCCAGCAGCTCCCCCGCCCCGGACGGAAATGAAAAACTGTTTTTT
TRBJ2-3 - TRBV2 - CASSEVAPRGADTQYF TGTGCCAGCAGTGAAGTTGCGCCTAGGGGGGCAGATACGCAGTATTTT
TRBJ2-5 - TRBV7-9 once CASSLSPRQETQYF TGTGCCAGCAGCTTAAGTCCCAGACAAGAGACCCAGTACTTC
TRBJ2-2 TRBD2 TRBV4-1 - CASSQVGLAENTGELFF TGCGCCAGCAGCCAAGTTGGACTAGCGGAGAACACCGGGGAGCTGTTTTTT
TRBJ2-1 TRBD2 TRBV14 - CASSPGVPSGGRRFF TGTGCCAGCAGCCCAGGAGTCCCTAGCGGGGGCCGAAGGTTCTTC
TRBJ1-5 - TRBV3-1 - CASSQYAGWNQPQHF TGTGCCAGCAGCCAATACGCGGGGTGGAATCAGCCCCAGCATTTT
TRBJ2-1 TRBD1 TRBV5-6 - CATGQGTYNEQFF TGTGCCACCGGACAGGGGACCTACAATGAGCAGTTCTTC
TRBJ2-1 - TRBV4-2 few CASSQDPHNEQFF TGTGCCAGCAGCCAAGACCCCCACAATGAGCAGTTCTTC
TRBJ2-3 - TRBV7-8 few CASSPGGGWQRTDTQYF TGTGCCAGCAGCCCAGGAGGCGGATGGCAGCGCACAGATACGCAGTATTTT
TRBJ2-5 - TRBV10-3 few CAISDPPEETQYF TGTGCCATCAGTGATCCGCCAGAAGAGACCCAGTACTTC
TRBJ2-7 - TRBV6-1 - CASSLPGTFYEQYF TGTGCCAGCAGCCTGCCCGGGACATTCTACGAGCAGTACTTC
TRBJ2-1 - TRBV7-8 many CASSLTGLGNEQFF TGTGCCAGCAGCTTGACCGGATTAGGCAATGAGCAGTTCTTC
TRBJ2-3 TRBD2 TRBV6-5 - CASSYSGLAGGWSDTQYF TGTGCCAGCAGTTACTCCGGTCTAGCGGGGGGTTGGTCGGATACGCAGTATTTT
TRBJ2-1 - TRBV28 - CASSPGSGNEQFF TGTGCCAGCAGTCCGGGGTCAGGGAATGAGCAGTTCTTC
TRBJ2-1 TRBD2 TRBV12-3/TRBV12-4 few CASSLAAPLAGGPNEQFF TGTGCCAGCAGTCTAGCCGCCCCACTAGCGGGGGGCCCCAATGAGCAGTTCTTC
TRBJ2-3 TRBD2 TRBV6-1 few CASNDPGGADTQYF TGTGCCAGCAACGACCCGGGGGGGGCAGATACGCAGTATTTT
TRBJ2-1 - TRBV20-1 - CSARALGAGEQFF TGCAGTGCTAGAGCCTTGGGGGCCGGTGAGCAGTTCTTC
TRBJ2-4 - TRBV25-1 many CASSEPPSVGDKNIQYF TGTGCCAGCAGTGAACCGCCCAGTGTGGGGGACAAAAACATTCAGTACTTC